The clone carrying this T cell receptor (beta chain) was seen only a few times. Its cognate antigen is unknown. The same CDR3 can be traced to other DNA sequences in this sample. These data come from a study of cytotoxic CD8 clonotypes in ibrutinib-treated CLL. Study-wide points: Higher clonality was seen at ibrutinib response and a return toward baseline at progression.

Target depth was 1 in 200,000 to 1 in 1 million T cells, about 10x per clonotype. Only in-frame clones appear in the TCRdb table, and some are missing; sequencing was by immunoSEQ multiplex PCR. The data contain about 140,000 clones, approximately 75% of them singletons. Sample: PBMCs, taken after 12 months of ibrutinib treatment. The TCR sequence derives from a human donor with chronic lymphocytic leukemia.

The CDR3 is CASSLSGVGYTF. The DNA for the CDR3 is TGTGCCAGCAGTTTATCCGGGGTAGGCTACACCTTC. The chain recombines TRBV27 with TRBJ1-2; the D is unclear. The CDR3 runs to 12 residues. Germline V CDR1 and CDR2: MNHEY, SMNVEV (reference sequence). The V and J ends lost 0 bases and 8 bases respectively, with 7 bases between them.